This TCR beta chain was identified in a study of graft-versus-host responses after intestinal transplantation. Whole-study context: Anti-thymocyte globulin induction was given to all recipients, followed by tacrolimus and steroids for around three years.

Study results and caveats: Individuals who had graft-donor T cell macrochimerism had allografts that showed high graft-versus-host to host-versus-graft clonal ratios. Researchers found GvH clones in recipient marrow, and some showed up first in ileum or blood.

Method: immunoSEQ multiplex PCR; TCRdb's copy keeps in-frame clones and lacks some. The table includes some 40,000 clones, nearly 90% detected once. The CDR3 spans 17 residues. V was shortened by 0 bases and J by 2 bases, with 13 bases between the two germline ends. Germline loops: CDR1 MGHRA, CDR2 YSYEKL. With respect to this clone: The antigen is not known.

Sequenced material: PBMCs, taken 267 days after transplant. The V gene is TRBV4-1, the J gene TRBJ2-2; perhaps D is TRBD1 or TRBD2 (5 bases each). This clonotype originated in a human patient who received an intestinal transplant, so some T cells may come from the graft donor. The CDR3 sequence is CASSQDSGTVNTGELFF. Written as DNA, the CDR3 is TGCGCCAGCAGCCAAGACTCCGGGACGGTCAACACCGGGGAGCTGTTTTTT.